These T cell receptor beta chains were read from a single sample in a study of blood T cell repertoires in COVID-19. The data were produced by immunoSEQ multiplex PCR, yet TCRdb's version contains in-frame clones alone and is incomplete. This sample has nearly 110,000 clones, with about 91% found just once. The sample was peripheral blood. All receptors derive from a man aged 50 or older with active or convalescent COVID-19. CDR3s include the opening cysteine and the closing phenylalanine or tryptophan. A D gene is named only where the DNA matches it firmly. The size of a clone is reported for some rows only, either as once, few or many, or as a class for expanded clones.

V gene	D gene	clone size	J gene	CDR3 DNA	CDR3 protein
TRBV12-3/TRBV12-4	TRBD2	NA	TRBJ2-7	TGTGCCAGCAGTTCTCTAGCGGGCTACGAGCAGTACTTC	CASSSLAGYEQYF
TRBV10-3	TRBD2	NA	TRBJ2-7	TGTGCCATCAGTGAGGTACTAGCGGGAGGGCCGGTCGAGCAGTACTTC	CAISEVLAGGPVEQYF
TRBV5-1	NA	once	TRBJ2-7	TGCGCCAGCAGCTCAGGCACCCCATGGAGGACTACCTACGAGCAGTACTTC	CASSSGTPWRTTYEQYF
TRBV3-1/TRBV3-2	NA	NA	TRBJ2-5	TGTGCCAGCAGCCAAGAGGGTGCGGGGTGGACCCAGTACTTC	CASSQEGAGWTQYF
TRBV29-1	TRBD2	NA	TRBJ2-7	TGCAGCGTGGACACAGCGGGAGTTTCAGTCGAGCAGTACTTC	CSVDTAGVSVEQYF
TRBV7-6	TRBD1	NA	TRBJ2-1	TGTGCCCCCAGTGGACAGGGATCCGGAGACAACGACTCCTACAATGAGCAGTTCTTC	CAPSGQGSGDNDSYNEQFF
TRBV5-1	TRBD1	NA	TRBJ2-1	TGCGCCAGCAGCTTGCGGGACAGGGGAAATGAGCAGTTCTTC	CASSLRDRGNEQFF
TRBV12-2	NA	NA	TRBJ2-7	TGTGCAAGTCGCTTAAGACCTAGGTTCGGCTACGAGCAGTACTTC	CASRLRPRFGYEQYF
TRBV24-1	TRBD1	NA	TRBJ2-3	TGTGCCACCAGTGATATGGGACAGGGTGGACCCACAGATACGCAGTATTTT	CATSDMGQGGPTDTQYF
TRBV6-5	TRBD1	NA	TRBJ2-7	TGTGCCAGCAGTTCCCCGGACAGGGGGCAAACCTACGAGCAGTACTTC	CASSSPDRGQTYEQYF
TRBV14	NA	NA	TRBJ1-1	TGTGCCAGCAGCCAAGTAGGGAGTAACACTGAAGCTTTCTTT	CASSQVGSNTEAFF
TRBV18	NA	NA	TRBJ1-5	TGTGCCAGCTCACTTCTAGGTGATCAGCCCCAGCATTTT	CASSLLGDQPQHF
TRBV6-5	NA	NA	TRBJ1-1	TGTGCCAGCTCGCAGGGCAAGAACACTGAAGCTTTCTTT	CASSQGKNTEAFF
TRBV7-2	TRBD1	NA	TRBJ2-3	TGTGCCAGCAGCTTAGACAGGGGGAGAGATACGCAGTATTTT	CASSLDRGRDTQYF
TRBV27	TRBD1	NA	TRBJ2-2	TGTGCCAGCAGCCCCGGGACAGGGGTGTCCGGGGAGCTGTTTTTT	CASSPGTGVSGELFF
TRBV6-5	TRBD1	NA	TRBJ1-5	TGTGCCAGCAGACAGACAGGGGCAGGGCAGCCCCAGCATTTT	CASRQTGAGQPQHF
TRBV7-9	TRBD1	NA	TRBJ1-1	TGTGCCAGCAGCGCCCAGACAGGGTTTTACACTGAAGCTTTCTTT	CASSAQTGFYTEAFF
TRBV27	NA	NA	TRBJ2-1	TGTGCCAGCATAGGGACTGCAACCTACAATGAGCAGTTCTTC	CASIGTATYNEQFF
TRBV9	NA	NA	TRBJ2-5	TGTGCCAGCAGCGTAGATGCCGCCGAGCAAGAGACCCAGTACTTC	CASSVDAAEQETQYF
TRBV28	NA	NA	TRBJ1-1	TGTGCCAGCAGTTTATCGACTGAAGCTTTCTTT	CASSLSTEAFF
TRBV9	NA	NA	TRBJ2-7	TGTGCCAGCAGCCCCCGACTAGTTTACTACGAGCAGTACTTC	CASSPRLVYYEQYF
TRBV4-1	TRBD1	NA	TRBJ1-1	TGCGCCAGCAGCCATGGACAGGGTGCAGCTTTCTTT	CASSHGQGAAFF
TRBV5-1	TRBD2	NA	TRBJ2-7	TGCGCCAGCAGCTTGGTCGGGCGGGAGGCAGAGCAGTACTTC	CASSLVGREAEQYF
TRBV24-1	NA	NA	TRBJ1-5	TGTGCAACCGGAGATGGCGGTCCCCAGCATTTT	CATGDGGPQHF
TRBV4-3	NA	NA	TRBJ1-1	TGCGCCAGCAGCCAAGACGTACAGGCGACCTACACTGAAGCTTTCTTT	CASSQDVQATYTEAFF
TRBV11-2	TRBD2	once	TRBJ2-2	TGTGCCAGCAGCTCCCTTACGACTAGCCCAGCCTTCTTCACCGGGGAGCTGTTTTTT	CASSSLTTSPAFFTGELFF
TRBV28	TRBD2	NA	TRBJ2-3	TGTGCCAGCAGTAAACTAGCGGGAGCGGCAGATACGCAGTATTTT	CASSKLAGAADTQYF
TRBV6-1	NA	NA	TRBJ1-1	TGTGCCAGCAGTGACCAGGGAGGTGACACTGAAGCTTTCTTT	CASSDQGGDTEAFF
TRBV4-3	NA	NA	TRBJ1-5	TGCGCCAGCAGCCAAGACTCGAATCAGCCCCAGCATTTT	CASSQDSNQPQHF
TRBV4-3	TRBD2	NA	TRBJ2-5	TGCGCCAGCAGCCAAGAACCTCGGGGGGGAACTGGCCAGTACTTC	CASSQEPRGGTGQYF
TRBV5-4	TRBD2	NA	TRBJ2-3	TGTGCCAGCAGCTCCCGGACTAGCGGAACTAGCACAGATACGCAGTATTTT	CASSSRTSGTSTDTQYF
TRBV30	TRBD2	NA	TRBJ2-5	TGTGCCTGGAGTAGGGAGGGTGAGACCCAGTACTTC	CAWSREGETQYF
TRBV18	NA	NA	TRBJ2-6	TGTGCCAGCTCACCCGGGACACCTTCTGGGGCCAACGTCCTGACTTTC	CASSPGTPSGANVLTF
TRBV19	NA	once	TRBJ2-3	TGTGCCAGTAGTAGTCAGGGCACGCAGTATTTT	CASSSQGTQYF
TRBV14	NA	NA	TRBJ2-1	TGTGCCAGCAGCCAGAATAGCGGTTGGGGTGAGCAGTTCTTC	CASSQNSGWGEQFF
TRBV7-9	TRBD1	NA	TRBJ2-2	TGTGCCAGCAGCACAACGGGACAGCCGAACACCGGGGAGCTGTTTTTT	CASSTTGQPNTGELFF
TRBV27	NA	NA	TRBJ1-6	TGTGCCAGCGCGCCGGGGAGCTCCTATAATTCACCCCTCCACTTT	CASAPGSSYNSPLHF
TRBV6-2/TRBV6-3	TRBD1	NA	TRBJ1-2	TGTGCCAGCAGTTACTCTCCGGACAGGGCCCATGGCTACACCTTC	CASSYSPDRAHGYTF
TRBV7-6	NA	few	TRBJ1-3	TGTGCCAGCAGCTTAGTTCCAGGCTCTGGAAACACCATATATTTT	CASSLVPGSGNTIYF
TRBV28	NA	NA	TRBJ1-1	TGTGCCAGCAGTTTAGGGAGCGTGTCTTCGAACACTGAAGCTTTCTTT	CASSLGSVSSNTEAFF
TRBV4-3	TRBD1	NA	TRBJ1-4	TGCGCCAGCAGCCAAGATTTAGGGGGCGGTGGGGAAAAACTGTTTTTT	CASSQDLGGGGEKLFF
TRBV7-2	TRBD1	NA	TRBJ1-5	TGTGCCAGCAGCACGACAGGGGCTAGGAGTCAGCCCCAGCATTTT	CASSTTGARSQPQHF
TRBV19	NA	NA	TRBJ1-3	TGTGCCGCGCGGTGGGGAAACACCATATATTTT	CAARWGNTIYF
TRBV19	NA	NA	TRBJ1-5	TGTGCCAGTAGTATATCACAGGGAGCTAGCAATCAGCCCCAGCATTTT	CASSISQGASNQPQHF
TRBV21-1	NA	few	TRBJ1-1	TGTGCCAGCAGCAAATTGCAGAGACGGAGCACTGAAGCTTTCTTT	CASSKLQRRSTEAFF
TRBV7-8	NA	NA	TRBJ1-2	TGTGCCAGCAGCACCACAACAGGGCTTGGTAACTATGGCTACACCTTC	CASSTTTGLGNYGYTF
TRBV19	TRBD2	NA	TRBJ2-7	TGTGCCAGTAGTACGTGGAGCGGGGCCAGCTCCTACGAGCAGTACTTC	CASSTWSGASSYEQYF
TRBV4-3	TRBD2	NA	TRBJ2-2	TGCGCCAGCAGCCCTAAACCGGGACTAGCGGGTCCGAACACCGGGGAGCTGTTTTTT	CASSPKPGLAGPNTGELFF
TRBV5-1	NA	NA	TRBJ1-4	TGCGCCAGCAGCTTAAGGGGAACTGAAAAACTGTTTTTT	CASSLRGTEKLFF
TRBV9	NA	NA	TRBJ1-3	TGTGCCAGCAGCGTAGGTGAGAAAAGCGCTGGAAACACCATATATTTT	CASSVGEKSAGNTIYF
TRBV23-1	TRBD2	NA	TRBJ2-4	TGCGCCAGCAGACCTCCCAGCGGGGGGCACGGGGACATTCAGTACTTC	CASRPPSGGHGDIQYF
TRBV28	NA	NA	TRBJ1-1	TGTGCCAGCACCAGTTTCGATGAAGCTTTCTTT	CASTSFDEAFF
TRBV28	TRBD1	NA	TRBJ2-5	TGTGCCAGCAGTTTATTGGGACAGGGGGCCCCAACCCAAGAGACCCAGTACTTC	CASSLLGQGAPTQETQYF
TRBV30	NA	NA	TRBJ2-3	TGTGCCTGGAGCCTAAGAACAGGCGGCACAGATACGCAGTATTTT	CAWSLRTGGTDTQYF
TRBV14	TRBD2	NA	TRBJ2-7	TGTGCCAGCAGCCACCGAGGACTAGCGGTTACCTACGAGCAGTACTTC	CASSHRGLAVTYEQYF
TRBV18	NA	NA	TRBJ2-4	TGTGCCAGCTCACCAGGGGGAGCGGGCAAAAACATTCAGTACTTC	CASSPGGAGKNIQYF
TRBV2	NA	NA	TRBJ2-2	TGTGCCAGCAGTTATACAGGCACCGGGGAGCTGTTTTTT	CASSYTGTGELFF
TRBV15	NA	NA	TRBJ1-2	TGTGCCACCAGCAGACAGGGTAACTATGGCTACACCTTC	CATSRQGNYGYTF